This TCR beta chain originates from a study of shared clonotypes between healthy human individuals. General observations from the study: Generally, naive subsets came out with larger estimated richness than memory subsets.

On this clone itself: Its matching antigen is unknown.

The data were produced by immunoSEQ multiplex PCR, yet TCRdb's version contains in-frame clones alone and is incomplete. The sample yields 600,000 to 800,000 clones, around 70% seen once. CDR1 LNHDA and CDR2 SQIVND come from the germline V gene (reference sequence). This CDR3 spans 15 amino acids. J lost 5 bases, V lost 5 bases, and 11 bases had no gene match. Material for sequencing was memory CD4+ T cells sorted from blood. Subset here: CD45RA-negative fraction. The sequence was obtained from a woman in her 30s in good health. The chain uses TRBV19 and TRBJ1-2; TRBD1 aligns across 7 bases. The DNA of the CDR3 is TGTGCCAGTAGTTCATTGGACAGGATAGATTATGGCTACACCTTC. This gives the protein CASSSLDRIDYGYTF.